This is a list of T cell receptor beta chains from one sample in a study of shared clonotypes between healthy human individuals. Produced via immunoSEQ multiplex PCR; TCRdb's table is partial and in-frame only. The data show about 480,000 clones, 75% to 80% seen once. The sample consisted of PBMCs. Receptors were obtained from a middle-aged woman in good health. Some clones in this sample may be carry-over from other donors' samples. CDR3s include the opening cysteine and the closing phenylalanine or tryptophan. The order of the fields is CDR3 DNA, CDR3 protein, clone size, V gene, J gene, D gene. D genes are given only for firm matches. Size tells how often a clone was seen (once, few, many) or the class of an expanded clone, and some rows leave it out.

CDR3 DNA: TGTGCCAGTAGAACGGGACACGCCGACTCCTACAATGAGCAGTTCTTC; CDR3 protein: CASRTGHADSYNEQFF; clone size: .; V gene: TRBV19; J gene: TRBJ2-1; D gene: .
CDR3 DNA: TGCGCCAGCAGTGAGGGGGGGCTGAACACTGAAGCTTTCTTT; CDR3 protein: CASSEGGLNTEAFF; clone size: .; V gene: TRBV10-1; J gene: TRBJ1-1; D gene: .
CDR3 DNA: TGTGCCAGCAGTGAAGGGCGCGAAAAACTGTTTTTT; CDR3 protein: CASSEGREKLFF; clone size: .; V gene: TRBV2; J gene: TRBJ1-4; D gene: .
CDR3 DNA: TGTGCCACCAGCGGGGGATTGGGCCTGAGCTCCTACGAGCAGTACTTC; CDR3 protein: CATSGGLGLSSYEQYF; clone size: .; V gene: TRBV15; J gene: TRBJ2-7; D gene: .
CDR3 DNA: TGTGCCAGCAGTGAGGATCTTCAGTGGGGCTACACCTTC; CDR3 protein: CASSEDLQWGYTF; clone size: .; V gene: TRBV28; J gene: TRBJ1-2; D gene: .
CDR3 DNA: TGTGCCAGCAGCCCCCTGCAGGGCTACTCTGGAAACACCATATATTTT; CDR3 protein: CASSPLQGYSGNTIYF; clone size: few; V gene: TRBV7-8; J gene: TRBJ1-3; D gene: .
CDR3 DNA: TGTGCCAGCTCACCATGGGGACAGGCAAGGAACACCATATATTTT; CDR3 protein: CASSPWGQARNTIYF; clone size: .; V gene: TRBV18; J gene: TRBJ1-3; D gene: TRBD1
CDR3 DNA: TGTGCCAGCACCATGAGCGGGGCGTCCTACAATGAGCAGTTCTTC; CDR3 protein: CASTMSGASYNEQFF; clone size: .; V gene: TRBV9; J gene: TRBJ2-1; D gene: TRBD2
CDR3 DNA: TGCGCCAGCAGCCCGGGGGGCCAGGCGAAGAGCAATGAGCAGTTCTTC; CDR3 protein: CASSPGGQAKSNEQFF; clone size: .; V gene: TRBV5-1; J gene: TRBJ2-1; D gene: .
CDR3 DNA: TGTGCCAGCAGCAAGGCGCCCGGGGACTCCTCCTACAATGAGCAGTTCTTC; CDR3 protein: CASSKAPGDSSYNEQFF; clone size: .; V gene: TRBV7-3; J gene: TRBJ2-1; D gene: .
CDR3 DNA: TGTGCCATCGGCGGGAGCGGAACCGGGGAGCTGTTTTTT; CDR3 protein: CAIGGSGTGELFF; clone size: .; V gene: TRBV10-3; J gene: TRBJ2-2; D gene: TRBD2
CDR3 DNA: TGTGCCAGCAGCTTAACGGCCCTAGCGGGAGGTATCGGGGAGCTGTTTTTT; CDR3 protein: CASSLTALAGGIGELFF; clone size: .; V gene: TRBV7-3; J gene: TRBJ2-2; D gene: TRBD2
CDR3 DNA: TGTGCCAGCAGTTCGTTACGGGACAGTACAAATGAAAAACTGTTTTTT; CDR3 protein: CASSSLRDSTNEKLFF; clone size: .; V gene: TRBV27; J gene: TRBJ1-4; D gene: TRBD1
CDR3 DNA: TGTGCCAGCTCACCTCGTGTGGGAGGGTACCAAGAGACCCAGTACTTC; CDR3 protein: CASSPRVGGYQETQYF; clone size: .; V gene: TRBV18; J gene: TRBJ2-5; D gene: TRBD2
CDR3 DNA: TGTGCCAGTAGTAGGGGCCAAGCGGGGCAGCCCCAGCATTTT; CDR3 protein: CASSRGQAGQPQHF; clone size: .; V gene: TRBV19; J gene: TRBJ1-5; D gene: .
CDR3 DNA: TGTGCCAGCAGTGCAGGATATCTGGGGGAGACCCAGTACTTC; CDR3 protein: CASSAGYLGETQYF; clone size: .; V gene: TRBV28; J gene: TRBJ2-5; D gene: .
CDR3 DNA: TGTGCCACCACGACAGGGGGCAGGACCGGGGAGCTGTTTTTT; CDR3 protein: CATTTGGRTGELFF; clone size: few; V gene: TRBV25-1; J gene: TRBJ2-2; D gene: TRBD1
CDR3 DNA: TGCGCCAGCAGCCAGTCGACTAGCGGGTTCTACGAGCAGTACTTC; CDR3 protein: CASSQSTSGFYEQYF; clone size: many; V gene: TRBV4-3; J gene: TRBJ2-7; D gene: TRBD2
CDR3 DNA: TGTGCCAGCAGTTTATCAGCCCTCCGAGGGCAGGACTACAATGAGCAGTTCTTC; CDR3 protein: CASSLSALRGQDYNEQFF; clone size: .; V gene: TRBV28; J gene: TRBJ2-1; D gene: .
CDR3 DNA: TGTGCCAGTAGTGAGACAGGCAGGGAACAGCCCCAGCATTTT; CDR3 protein: CASSETGREQPQHF; clone size: .; V gene: TRBV19; J gene: TRBJ1-5; D gene: .
CDR3 DNA: TGTGCCAGCAGTTGCCTGACTAGCGGGAGGCCAGATACGCAGTATTTT; CDR3 protein: CASSCLTSGRPDTQYF; clone size: .; V gene: TRBV28; J gene: TRBJ2-3; D gene: TRBD2
CDR3 DNA: TGCGCCAGCAGTGATCGACTAGCGGAGAGCACAGATACGCAGTATTTT; CDR3 protein: CASSDRLAESTDTQYF; clone size: .; V gene: TRBV10-1; J gene: TRBJ2-3; D gene: TRBD2
CDR3 DNA: TGTGCCTGGAGTGTAGGGGGACAGGGACCAGATACGCAGTATTTT; CDR3 protein: CAWSVGGQGPDTQYF; clone size: .; V gene: TRBV30; J gene: TRBJ2-3; D gene: TRBD1